This note documents a single T cell receptor (beta chain) sequence. Per the authors' pipeline: How many nucleated cells were present was estimated from reference gene primer amplification. This table comes from immunoSEQ multiplex PCR, and its TCRdb copy is limited to in-frame clones, with some not included. Clone size and V and J calls were adopted from that table, with D and trimming inferred from the DNA. The sample comprises 13,000 or so clones, 90% of which are singletons, and around 20% rests with the top ten. The data were taken from a study of blood T cell repertoires in COVID-19. Study-wide context: Some COVID-19 samples were acute and others convalescent; all came from the United States, Italy and Spain. PBMCs, B-cell-depleted T cells, or T cells provided the cDNA or gDNA that made up the material.

The CDR3 is 16 amino acids. V shed 7 bases and J shed 6 bases, with 19 bases lying between them. Germline loops: CDR1 WNHNN, CDR2 SYGVQD (reference sequence). Sequencing input: peripheral blood. This clonotype originated in a human donor with active COVID-19. The donor label of this sample is uncertain. The chain employs TRBV10-1 and TRBJ1-6, with a weak D call TRBD1 (6 bases). The CDR3 DNA sequence: TGCGCCAGCAATTATGACAGGAAAAGCACTAATTCACCCCTCCACTTT. Translation: CASNYDRKSTNSPLHF.